Listed below are T cell receptor beta chains from one sample, sequenced in a study of blood T cell repertoires in COVID-19. Produced via immunoSEQ multiplex PCR; TCRdb's table is partial and in-frame only. The table records under 300,000 clones, over 70% of them present only once. Specimen: peripheral blood. The receptors originated from a woman aged 80 or over with acute or convalescent COVID-19. Each CDR3 is given with its conserved first and last residue. A D gene is named only where the DNA matches it firmly. Clone size is not always given. Where it is, it says once, few, many or a class for expanded clones.

D: -; size: -; J: TRBJ1-6; V: TRBV23-1; CDR3: CASSHTFDRGPSSYNSPLHF; DNA: TGCGCCAGCAGTCATACCTTCGATAGGGGCCCCTCAAGCTATAATTCACCCCTCCACTTT
D: -; size: -; J: TRBJ2-3; V: TRBV6-4; CDR3: CASSDGHREDTQYF; DNA: TGTGCCAGCAGTGACGGCCACAGGGAGGATACGCAGTATTTT
D: TRBD2; size: -; J: TRBJ2-3; V: TRBV2; CDR3: CASSVASGYTDTQYF; DNA: TGTGCCAGCAGTGTAGCTAGCGGGTACACAGATACGCAGTATTTT
D: -; size: once; J: TRBJ2-1; V: TRBV6-2/TRBV6-3; CDR3: CASSYYGRGGAYEQFF; DNA: TGTGCCAGCAGTTACTACGGTAGAGGGGGGGCCTATGAGCAGTTCTTC
D: -; size: -; J: TRBJ1-5; V: TRBV7-2; CDR3: CASSLFPPSTNQPQHF; DNA: TGTGCCAGCAGCTTATTTCCCCCTAGCACCAATCAGCCCCAGCATTTT
D: -; size: -; J: TRBJ2-3; V: TRBV9; CDR3: CASSVDRGDTQYF; DNA: TGTGCCAGCAGCGTAGACAGAGGGGATACGCAGTATTTT
D: TRBD1; size: -; J: TRBJ1-1; V: TRBV7-9; CDR3: CASSFGQENTEAFF; DNA: TGTGCCAGCAGCTTCGGACAGGAGAACACTGAAGCTTTCTTT
D: -; size: -; J: TRBJ1-1; V: TRBV18; CDR3: CASSPNEYVEAFF; DNA: TGTGCCAGCTCACCAAATGAGTATGTTGAAGCTTTCTTT
D: TRBD2; size: few; J: TRBJ2-7; V: TRBV4-2; CDR3: CASSQERLAGPYEQYF; DNA: TGTGCCAGCAGCCAAGAAAGACTAGCGGGGCCCTACGAGCAGTACTTC
D: -; size: few; J: TRBJ1-3; V: TRBV11-1; CDR3: CASSSTTRTIYF; DNA: TGTGCCAGCAGCTCCACGACTCGGACCATATATTTT
D: -; size: -; J: TRBJ2-7; V: TRBV7-5; CDR3: CARSPPRRQGAYEQYF; DNA: TGTGCCAGAAGCCCTCCACGCAGACAGGGGGCCTACGAGCAGTACTTC
D: TRBD2; size: -; J: TRBJ2-1; V: TRBV5-4; CDR3: CASSPGLAGGNEQFF; DNA: TGTGCCAGCAGCCCAGGACTAGCGGGGGGCAATGAGCAGTTCTTC
D: -; size: -; J: TRBJ2-7; V: TRBV20-1; CDR3: CSASTHYEQYF; DNA: TGCAGTGCTAGCACACATTACGAGCAGTACTTC
D: TRBD1; size: -; J: TRBJ1-4; V: TRBV5-1; CDR3: CASSSMTGVGEKLFF; DNA: TGCGCCAGCAGCTCGATGACAGGGGTGGGTGAAAAACTGTTTTTT
D: -; size: -; J: TRBJ1-2; V: TRBV2; CDR3: CASSPTDNYGYTF; DNA: TGTGCCAGCAGCCCGACAGACAACTATGGCTACACCTTC
D: TRBD1; size: few; J: TRBJ1-1; V: TRBV6-2/TRBV6-3; CDR3: CASSPRTGGTEAFF; DNA: TGTGCCAGCAGTCCGCGGACAGGAGGTACTGAAGCTTTCTTT